This T cell receptor (beta chain) was captured by sequencing in a study of Ad26.COV2.S vaccination and SARS-CoV-2 variants. Study in general: Intramuscular Ad26.COV2.S doses were given once or twice, 56 days apart.

TCRdb's table, derived via immunoSEQ multiplex PCR, lists solely in-frame clones and lacks some. The table includes about 400,000 clones, roughly nine tenths detected once. As for this clone: Its antigen is undetermined.

V was shortened by 1 base and J by 6 bases, with 7 bases between the two germline ends. Germline V gene sequence: CDR1 SGHAT, CDR2 FQNNGV. There are 13 residues in the CDR3. Findings and caveats of the study: Vaccine and placebo recipients had comparable breadth of non-spike TCRs.

Treatment in this sample: about 20 received Ad26.COV2.S at low or high dose, single or two shots; roughly 5 received placebo; per-sample allocation not given. After the first vaccine or placebo injection, samples were drawn on day 63. The receptor was isolated from a person aged 18-65 years who received the Ad26.COV2.S COVID-19 vaccine or a placebo. The chain joins TRBV11-2 to TRBJ1-5; D remains ambiguous. The source was peripheral blood, collected in a trial of Ad26.COV2.S vaccine versus placebo. CDR3 protein: CASSLGGGQPQHF. The DNA of the CDR3 is TGTGCCAGCAGCTTAGGGGGTGGTCAGCCCCAGCATTTT.